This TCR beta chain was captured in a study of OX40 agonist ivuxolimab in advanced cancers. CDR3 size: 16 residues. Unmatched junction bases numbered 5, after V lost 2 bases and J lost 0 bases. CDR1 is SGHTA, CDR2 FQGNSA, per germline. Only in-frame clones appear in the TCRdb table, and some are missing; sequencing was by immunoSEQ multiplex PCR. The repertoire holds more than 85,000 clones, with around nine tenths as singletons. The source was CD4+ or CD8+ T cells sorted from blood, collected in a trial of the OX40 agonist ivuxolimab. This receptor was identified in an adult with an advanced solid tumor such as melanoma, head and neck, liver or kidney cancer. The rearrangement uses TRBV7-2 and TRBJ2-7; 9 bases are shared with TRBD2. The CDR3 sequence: CASSLSRTSASYEQYF. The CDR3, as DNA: TGTGCCAGCAGCTTAAGTAGGACTAGCGCCTCCTACGAGCAGTACTTC.